The 18 T cell receptor beta chains in this list originate from one sample, sequenced in a study of shared clonotypes between healthy human individuals. Positively selected for CCR7, the CD45RO-negative cells used as naive CD8 cells excluded terminally differentiated effector memory CD45RA+ cells. Sequencing was performed with immunoSEQ multiplex PCR; in TCRdb, only in-frame clones are kept and a portion is missing. The sample contains hundreds of thousands of clones, roughly 98% of which appear only once. Material: naive CD8+ T cells sorted from blood. The receptors here all came from a young man in good health.

The rearrangement uses TRBV29-1 and TRBJ1-1; D possibly corresponds to TRBD1 (5 bases). Per germline, CDR1 SQVTM and CDR2 ANQGSEA. V was clipped by 8 bases and J by 0 bases, with 13 bases between them. The CDR3 length is 13 residues. CDR3 nucleotide sequence: TGCAGCACCCCGGGACGGATGAACACTGAAGCTTTCTTT. Translating gives CSTPGRMNTEAFF.

The chain joins TRBV5-1 to TRBJ2-1; TRBD2 matches at 10 bases. Looked up from germline, CDR1 is SGHRS and CDR2 is YFSETQ. V lost 4 bases, J lost 9 bases, and 13 bases stayed unmatched. The CDR3 sequence is 16 residues long. CDR3 nucleotide sequence: TGCGCCAGCAGCGGGTCTAGCGGGAGTGGGACGGGTGAGCAGTTCTTC. This gives the protein CASSGSSGSGTGEQFF. Combining the CDR3 with reference TRBV5-1 and TRBJ2-1 gives the whole variable domain KAGVTQTPRYLIKTRGQQVTLSCSPISGHRSVSWYQQTPGQGLQFLFEYFSETQRNKGNFPGRFSGRQFSNSRSEMNVSTLELGDSALYLCASSGSSGSGTGEQFFGPGTRLTVL.

The chain has TRBV10-2 and TRBJ2-6; possibly TRBD1 for D (6 bases). This CDR3 comprises 16 residues. Per the germline V gene, CDR1 is WSHSY and CDR2 is SAAADI. Deletions cut 7 bases from V and 0 bases from J, with 13 bases between. CDR3: CASNPGHLSGANVLTF. In DNA form, the CDR3 reads TGCGCCAGCAATCCGGGACACCTCTCTGGGGCCAACGTCCTGACTTTC.

The gene calls are TRBV9 and TRBJ2-6; either TRBD1 or TRBD2 may fit D (5 bases each). Germline V gene sequence: CDR1 SGDLS, CDR2 YYNGEE. CDR3 length: 14 amino acids. Trimming took off 9 bases at V and 0 bases at J, with 10 bases between the two ends. The CDR3 DNA is TGTGCCACGGGACCCGTCTCTGGGGCCAACGTCCTGACTTTC. It translates to CATGPVSGANVLTF.

The V and J genes are TRBV5-1 and TRBJ2-5, with no clear D. The CDR3 covers 14 residues. The V end lost 2 bases, the J end lost 4 bases, and 12 bases lay between the germline ends. Germline-derived CDR1 and CDR2 are SGHRS and YFSETQ. The CDR3, as DNA: TGCGCCAGCAGCTTCTTTCAGTTTCGAGAGACCCAGTACTTC. Translating gives CASSFFQFRETQYF.

The gene calls are TRBV29-1 and TRBJ2-1; D may correspond to TRBD1 or TRBD2 (5 bases each). CDR1 SQVTM and CDR2 ANQGSEA come from the germline V gene. V dropped 8 bases and J dropped 6 bases, with 17 bases sitting between them. The CDR3 is made up of 13 amino acids. CDR3 in amino acids: CSILGGSVNEQFF. The CDR3, as DNA: TGCAGCATCCTTGGGGGTAGCGTCAATGAGCAGTTCTTC.

This chain joins TRBV29-1 and TRBJ2-1, with D possibly being TRBD2 (8 bases). V was shortened by 8 bases and J by 10 bases, with 27 bases between the two germline ends. Germline assignment: CDR1 SQVTM and CDR2 ANQGSEA. The CDR3 is 15 residues long. Written as DNA, the CDR3 is TGCAGCCTTTGGGGCGGGGAGCGGGGGACAGAAGAGCAGTTCTTC. Residues: CSLWGGERGTEEQFF.

The genes are TRBV5-1 and TRBJ2-2; D gene unclear. CDR3 length: 15 residues. Germline V gene data show CDR1 as SGHRS and CDR2 as YFSETQ. V was clipped by 1 base and J by 1 base, with 8 bases between them. The CDR3 is CASSLWGLNTGELFF. The CDR3, as DNA: TGCGCCAGCAGCTTGTGGGGATTGAACACCGGGGAGCTGTTTTTT.

This clone has a handful of counts. This rearrangement joins TRBV11-1 to TRBJ1-1, with D unclear. With 5 bases removed from V and 9 bases from J, the gap between germline ends came to 16 bases. The CDR3 consists of 13 residues. Germline CDR1 reads SGHAT; CDR2 reads FQDESV (reference sequence). The CDR3 here is CASSPGPILKAFF. The CDR3 bases are TGTGCCAGCAGCCCAGGCCCCATCCTGAAAGCTTTCTTT.

The chain employs TRBV6-5 and TRBJ1-4, with D uncertain. Germline values: CDR1 MNHEY, CDR2 SVGAGI. This CDR3 region has 14 residues. Trimming removed 6 bases from V and 3 bases from J, with 11 bases in between. The CDR3: CASSSQQANEKLFF. The CDR3 coding sequence is TGTGCCAGCAGCTCACAGCAGGCTAATGAAAAACTGTTTTTT.

This clone was seen a single time. The rearrangement joins TRBV27 to TRBJ1-5; D uncertain. Deletions cut 3 bases from V and 1 base from J, with 4 bases between. Germline assignment: CDR1 MNHEY and CDR2 SMNVEV (reference sequence). This CDR3 spans 13 amino acids. The CDR3 region is CASSLDSNQPQHF. The CDR3 DNA sequence: TGTGCCAGCAGTTTGGACAGCAATCAGCCCCAGCATTTT.

The J gene is TRBJ2-2, the V gene TRBV25-1, with TRBD2 identical over 9 bases. CDR1 and CDR2 from the germline V gene are MGHDK and SYGVNS. The CDR3 extends over 15 amino acids. V shed 7 bases and J 5 bases; nucleotides not matched to a gene: 8. CDR3 sequence (DNA): TGTGCCAGCACCCCAGGACTAGCGATGACCGGGGAGCTGTTTTTT. Amino acids: CASTPGLAMTGELFF.

CDR3 loop: CASSSLSWEQYF. The CDR3 bases are TGTGCCAGCAGCTCCCTTTCCTGGGAGCAGTACTTC. The V call is TRBV7-9, the J call TRBJ2-7, with D unresolved. Germline V gene sequence: CDR1 SEHNR, CDR2 FQNEAQ (reference sequence). The CDR3 sequence is 12 residues long. Trimming removed 4 bases at V and 7 bases at J, with 11 bases between.

CDR3 in amino acids: CASSPLTGELFF. The CDR3 DNA reads as TGTGCCAGCTCACCTCTCACCGGGGAGCTGTTTTTT. The chain uses TRBV18 and TRBJ2-2; D unresolved. With 3 bases removed from V and 4 bases from J, the gap between germline ends came to 3 bases. The CDR3 is 12 residues long. Germline V CDR1 and CDR2: KGHSH, LQKENI.

V usage is TRBV19 and J usage is TRBJ2-7, with unresolved D. The germline gives CDR1 LNHDA, CDR2 SQIVND (reference sequence). With 5 bases removed from V and 2 bases from J, the gap between germline ends came to 10 bases. CDR3 length: 13 amino acids. CDR3 region: CASSSRRAYEQYF. The CDR3 DNA is TGTGCCAGTAGTTCGCGGAGAGCCTACGAGCAGTACTTC. The whole variable domain, remainder taken from reference TRBV19 and TRBJ2-7, is DGGITQSPKYLFRKEGQNVTLSCEQNLNHDAMYWYRQDPGQGLRLIYYSQIVNDFQKGDIAEGYSVSREKKESFPLTVTSAQKNPTAFYLCASSSRRAYEQYFGPGTRLTVT.

The CDR3 nucleotides are TGTGCCAGCAGTGCACCGGATCAGGGTTACTACGAGCAGTACTTC. This gives the protein CASSAPDQGYYEQYF. V is TRBV6-1 and J is TRBJ2-7; D possibly corresponds to TRBD1 (5 bases). V gave up 4 bases and J gave up 3 bases, with 16 bases separating them. Germline V gene sequence: CDR1 MNHNS, CDR2 SASEGT. The CDR3 spans 15 residues.

The CDR3 bases are TGTGCCAGCAGTTTAAGGACAGTCGGCTACGAGCAGTACTTC. Its translation: CASSLRTVGYEQYF. The chain links TRBV5-6 to TRBJ2-7, with D tentatively TRBD1 (6 bases). The CDR3 has 14 amino acids. The V end was cut by 5 bases, the J end by 3 bases, with 15 bases between. Germline V gene sequence: CDR1 SGHDT, CDR2 YYEEEE.

The V and J genes are TRBV9 and TRBJ2-3, with D possibly matching TRBD2 (6 bases). The V end lost 4 bases, the J end lost 6 bases, and 9 bases lay between the germline ends. CDR3 size: 12 residues. Germline lookup yields CDR1 SGDLS and CDR2 YYNGEE. The CDR3 DNA reads as TGTGCCAGCAGCCAGGAGGGGGATACGCAGTATTTT. This encodes CASSQEGDTQYF.